This TCR beta chain was obtained from a study of shared clonotypes between healthy human individuals. Profiling relied on immunoSEQ multiplex PCR, and the TCRdb table lists in-frame clones only, not all of them. The sample lists approximately 1.1 million clones, 70% to 80% occurring once. Trimming shortened V by 1 base and J by 8 bases, and 14 bases separated the two germline ends. Looked up from germline, CDR1 is SGHTA and CDR2 is FQGNSA. The length of the CDR3 is 15 residues. This clonotype was obtained from a man between 18 and 29 years old in good health. Some clones in this sample may be carry-over from other donors' samples. The J gene is TRBJ1-4, the V gene TRBV7-2; tentatively, D is TRBD1 (5 bases). Sequencing was performed on memory CD4+ T cells from PBMCs. Regarding subset: CD45RA-negative fraction. CDR3 nucleotides: TGTGCCAGCAGCTTAGAGGGGAGAACCGGAGAAAAACTGTTTTTT. Amino acid sequence: CASSLEGRTGEKLFF.